This T cell receptor (beta chain) was obtained from a study of CD8 T cells in ankylosing spondylitis. Making the TCR beta libraries involved quantitative 5'-RACE with molecular barcodes. TCRdb reprocessed the 5' RACE reads with MiXCR, giving one entry per CDR3 protein. In the table there are 300,000 to 400,000 distinct CDR3 sequences, under 14% of which are singletons. Germline V gene sequence: CDR1 SQVTM, CDR2 ANQGSEA. The CDR3 is 12 amino acids. Study findings and constraints: Within ankylosing spondylitis blood, a TCR beta motif made up of roughly eight highly homologous variants appeared to be characteristic. Within matched ankylosing spondylitis synovial fluid, disease-linked clones were reportedly significantly enriched. Disease-linked clones bore a CD8+ phenotype and were relatively rare in peripheral blood.

A note on this clonotype: Its target is unknown. A much larger clone differs from this one at a single base, so this may be a read error.

The sample was blood, either unsorted or a sorted T cell fraction (not recorded which). The origin of this receptor is a female donor with ankylosing spondylitis or in good health (not recorded which). The chain links TRBV29-1 to TRBJ1-2; D not resolved. The CDR3 sequence is CSVEGGNYGHTF. In DNA, the CDR3 is TGCAGCGTTGAGGGCGGGAACTATGGCCACACCTTC.